Following are 15 T cell receptor beta chains from one sample sequenced in a study of blood T cell repertoires in COVID-19. Produced via immunoSEQ multiplex PCR; TCRdb's table is partial and in-frame only. The sample lists 85,000 to 130,000 clones; around 90% were seen once. The sequenced sample was peripheral blood. The receptors were gathered from a man aged 70-80 years with acute or convalescent COVID-19.

This rearrangement joins TRBV6-2 or TRBV6-3 to TRBJ2-7, with 8 nucleotides matching TRBD2. Trimming at V came to 6 bases and at J to 2 bases, leaving 12 bases not matched to a gene. The CDR3 is 16 amino acids. Germline-derived CDR1 and CDR2 are MNHEY and SVGEGT. The CDR3 sequence is CASSSRRPGLAYEQYF. CDR3 in DNA: TGTGCCAGCAGCTCCCGTAGGCCGGGACTAGCCTACGAGCAGTACTTC.

The CDR3 DNA reads as TGTGCCAGTAGTACGGCCCGGACAGGGGGTAGTAATGAAAAACTGTTTTTT. Residues: CASSTARTGGSNEKLFF. The chain uses TRBV19 and TRBJ1-4, with 10 bases that match TRBD1. V lost 4 bases to trimming and J lost 4 bases; unmatched junction nucleotides: 9. The V gene's germline CDR1 is LNHDA and CDR2 SQIVND (reference sequence). The CDR3 covers 17 residues.

The chain carries TRBV3-1 (or the pseudogene TRBV3-2) and TRBJ2-5; TRBD1 aligns across 9 bases. The CDR3 is 16 amino acids. Looked up from germline, CDR1 is LGHDT and CDR2 is YNNKEL (reference sequence). J was trimmed by 4 bases and V by 4 bases; bases with no gene match: 10. The CDR3 reads CASSLLGGQGGETQYF. The CDR3 DNA is TGTGCCAGCAGCCTCTTGGGGGGACAGGGAGGAGAGACCCAGTACTTC.

V is TRBV5-6 and J is TRBJ1-3; D ambiguous. Trimming removed 2 bases at V and 4 bases at J, with 13 bases between. This CDR3 contains 15 residues. Germline values: CDR1 SGHDT, CDR2 YYEEEE. CDR3 bases: TGTGCCAGCAGCTTATTCTCTCCCGCGGGAAACACCATATATTTT. As protein: CASSLFSPAGNTIYF.

The CDR3 spells CASSLVRGASYNEQFF. CDR3 nucleotides: TGTGCCAGCAGCTTAGTTCGAGGTGCTTCCTACAATGAGCAGTTCTTC. The chain has TRBV11-3 and TRBJ2-1, with no clear D. The CDR3 has 16 amino acids. The ends were cut back, 1 base at V and 1 base at J, with 11 bases in the middle. Germline V gives CDR1 SGHNT, CDR2 YENEEA.

As DNA, the CDR3 is TGTGCCAGCAGGGCAACACAGGGTTTGAGTCCTGAAGCTTTCTTT. This codes for CASRATQGLSPEAFF. The V gene is TRBV6-5, the J gene TRBJ1-1; maybe TRBD1 (6 bases). The CDR3 loop spans 15 amino acids. Germline values: CDR1 MNHEY, CDR2 SVGAGI. V dropped 6 bases and J dropped 6 bases, with 20 bases sitting between them.

The V and J genes are TRBV2 and TRBJ2-7; 9 bases map to TRBD1. The CDR3 contains 13 residues. The trim removed 7 bases at V and 2 bases at J, leaving 3 bases unmatched. Germline values: CDR1 SNHLY, CDR2 FYNNEI. The CDR3 region is CASKGTGPYEQYF. The CDR3 coding sequence is TGTGCCAGCAAGGGGACAGGGCCCTACGAGCAGTACTTC.

This clone was recorded once. The chain recombines TRBV5-5 with TRBJ2-5, with a possible D match to TRBD2 (6 bases). Germline V gene lookup returns CDR1 SGHKS and CDR2 YYEKEE (reference sequence). V was pared by 0 bases and J by 4 bases, with 13 bases between. CDR3 size: 15 residues. CDR3 loop: CASSLANRLVETQYF. Here the CDR3 DNA reads TGTGCCAGCAGCTTGGCCAACAGACTAGTAGAGACCCAGTACTTC.

This clone was picked up one time. This rearrangement joins TRBV5-8 to TRBJ2-3, with 14 bases that match TRBD2. This CDR3 contains 18 residues. V dropped 4 bases and J dropped 2; count of bases not matched to a gene: 9. From germline, CDR1 is SGHTS and CDR2 YDEGEE. CDR3 bases: TGTGCCAGCAGCCCCGGGACTAGCGGGGGAGCGGACACAGATACGCAGTATTTT. It yields the protein CASSPGTSGGADTDTQYF.

This chain uses TRBV27 with TRBJ2-1, with TRBD2 matching 13 bases. Trimming took 0 bases from V and 8 from J; bases not matched to a gene: 10. This CDR3 has 18 residues. Germline loops: CDR1 MNHEY, CDR2 SMNVEV (reference sequence). CDR3 bases: TGTGCCAGCAGTTTATCTTTTCCCACTAGCGGGAGGGCCTATGAGCAGTTCTTC. Amino acids: CASSLSFPTSGRAYEQFF.

The chain joins TRBV28 to TRBJ2-7, with 7 bases identical to TRBD2. Germline assignment: CDR1 MDHEN and CDR2 SYDVKM. J lost 3 bases, V lost 4 bases, and 9 bases had no gene match. The CDR3 spans 15 residues. CDR3 protein: CASSSVGTGGYEQYF. DNA of the CDR3: TGTGCCAGCAGTTCTGTGGGGACGGGAGGCTACGAGCAGTACTTC.

The chain joins TRBV2 to TRBJ1-6; possibly TRBD1 for D (6 bases). The germline CDR1 and CDR2 sequences are SNHLY and FYNNEI. V lost 5 bases and J 6 bases, leaving 8 bases between the germline ends. The CDR3 runs to 13 residues. CDR3 DNA: TGTGCCAGCAGTTCAGGGGTTAATTCACCCCTCCACTTT. It specifies CASSSGVNSPLHF.

This clone was seen a single time. J is TRBJ2-7 and V is TRBV7-3; TRBD2 agrees at 12 bases. Germline values: CDR1 SGHTA, CDR2 FQGTGA. Trimming took 4 bases from V and 4 from J; bases not matched to a gene: 5. The length of the CDR3 is 15 residues. DNA for the CDR3: TGTGCCAGCAGCTCCGGACTAGCGGGAACGTACGAGCAGTACTTC. Translating it yields CASSSGLAGTYEQYF.

This chain uses TRBV29-1 with TRBJ1-2; D remains ambiguous. The CDR3 consists of 14 residues. With 0 bases removed from V and 3 bases from J, the gap between germline ends came to 11 bases. Germline lookup yields CDR1 SQVTM and CDR2 ANQGSEA. The CDR3 nucleotides read TGCAGCGTTGAAGATGATGTCAGCGACTATGGCTACACCTTC. Protein: CSVEDDVSDYGYTF.

This rearrangement joins TRBV27 to TRBJ1-2; D remains unclear. This CDR3 has 16 residues. Germline V gives CDR1 MNHEY, CDR2 SMNVEV (reference sequence). The ends were cut back, 2 bases at V and 0 bases at J, with 13 bases in the middle. The CDR3: CASSLKAVNSNYGYTF. DNA of the CDR3: TGTGCCAGCAGTTTAAAAGCCGTCAATTCTAACTATGGCTACACCTTC.